The clone carrying this T cell receptor (beta chain) was seen a handful of times. Its antigen remains unknown. This record comes from a study of beta chain features in type 1 diabetes. Study observations and caveats: Reduced insertions and increased deletions marked VDJ junctions in type 1 diabetes patients.

What was sequenced were expressed TCRB transcripts, since all of the isolated RNA had been reverse transcribed. Generated by immunoSEQ multiplex PCR, the TCRdb table keeps only in-frame clones and is missing some. The sample yields some 180,000 clones, about 13% seen once. CDR1 is SGHRS and CDR2 is YFSETQ in the germline V gene. V was trimmed by 2 bases and J by 5 bases, leaving 14 bases between them. The CDR3 consists of 15 residues. Over 95% purity was reached by all sorted populations. The rearrangement uses TRBV5-1 and TRBJ2-1, with a tentative D call TRBD2 (6 bases). The TCR comes from a woman aged 18-35 years in good health. The source material was central memory CD4+ T cells from blood. Here the CDR3 DNA reads TGCGCCAGCAGCTTATGGGGGGAGAGGAACAATGAGCAGTTCTTC. Translation gives CASSLWGERNNEQFF. The variable domain in full, with the rest retrieved from reference TRBV5-1 and TRBJ2-1, is KAGVTQTPRYLIKTRGQQVTLSCSPISGHRSVSWYQQTPGQGLQFLFEYFSETQRNKGNFPGRFSGRQFSNSRSEMNVSTLELGDSALYLCASSLWGERNNEQFFGPGTRLTVL.